What follows are 20 T cell receptor beta chains derived from one specimen sequenced in a study of T cell repertoires in cytomegalovirus infection (dated by TCRdb to about 2019). Reads for this sample came from an Illumina HiSeq 1500. TCRdb itself trimmed the public reads at Q25 with fastp, ran MiXCR and retained productive beta chains. Entries that share a CDR3 protein sequence are merged under the most common genes and DNA. The sample table records more than 500,000 distinct CDR3 sequences; 16% of these occur just once. The top ten constitute under 30% of the sample. Material: CD8+ T cells from PBMCs. The receptors were gathered from a human donor in good health (CMV status not recorded). Some clones in this sample may be carry-over from other donors' samples.

The chain is built from TRBV9 and TRBJ2-1; TRBD1 matches at 7 bases. The CDR3 is 15 amino acids. The germline CDR1 and CDR2 sequences are SGDLS and YYNGEE. With 2 bases clipped from V and 7 bases from J, the junction kept 9 bases outside the gene matches. CDR3 region: CASSVRDSPLNEQFF. The CDR3 DNA is TGTGCCAGCAGCGTCCGGGACAGTCCCTTAAATGAGCAGTTCTTC.

There are many counts of this clonotype. CDR3 coding DNA: TGTGCCAGCAGTTTCCCCGGACTGACGACAACCTCCTACGAGCAGTACTTC. It specifies CASSFPGLTTTSYEQYF. The V call is TRBV6-2 or TRBV6-3, the J call TRBJ2-7; maybe TRBD2 (5 bases). Trimming shortened V by 4 bases and J by 0 bases, and 19 bases separated the two germline ends. Germline V CDR1 and CDR2: MNHEY, SVGEGT. The CDR3 length is 17 residues.

This clonotype was seen more than once but under ten times. The chain recombines TRBV7-9 with TRBJ2-5, with TRBD2 matching over 12 bases. The CDR3 sequence is 16 residues long. Germline V gene data show CDR1 as SEHNR and CDR2 as FQNEAQ (reference sequence). After removal of 3 bases from V and 5 bases from J, the junction contained 7 bases not matched to a gene. The CDR3, as DNA: TGTGCCAGCAGCTTCCCGACTAGCGGGGGCAAGGAGACCCAGTACTTC. It translates to CASSFPTSGGKETQYF.

The gene calls are TRBV6-6 and TRBJ1-1; no reliable D call. The CDR3 sequence is 11 residues long. V was trimmed by 10 bases and J by 2 bases, leaving 8 bases between them. Germline CDR1 and CDR2: MNHNY and SVGAGI (reference sequence). The CDR3 bases are TGTGCCACCCAGCCAAACACTGAAGCTTTCTTT. This translates into CATQPNTEAFF.

This clonotype was counted many times. This chain links TRBV10-2 with TRBJ2-5; D possibly corresponds to TRBD2 (5 bases). V was pared by 0 bases and J by 5 bases, with 10 bases between. CDR1 is WSHSY, CDR2 SAAADI, per germline. CDR3 length: 14 amino acids. The CDR3 is CASSESYGGETQYF. The CDR3 nucleotides are TGCGCCAGCAGTGAGTCGTACGGCGGGGAGACCCAGTACTTC.

This clonotype was observed at least ten times. This chain connects TRBV11-2 to TRBJ1-4; D is perhaps TRBD1 (5 bases). V lost 4 bases, J lost 8 bases, and 8 bases lay in between. Germline V CDR1 and CDR2: SGHAT, FQNNGV. The CDR3 covers 12 residues. The CDR3 here is CASSSRGEKLFF. The CDR3 nucleotides are TGTGCCAGCAGCTCCCGGGGCGAAAAACTGTTTTTT.

This clonotype occurred many times. CDR3: CASSLAGGPGYGYTF. As DNA, the CDR3 is TGTGCCAGCAGCTTAGCCGGGGGCCCTGGCTATGGCTACACCTTC. This chain connects TRBV7-9 to TRBJ1-2, with D perhaps matching TRBD1 (6 bases). This CDR3 is 15 amino acids long. Trimming cost V 0 bases and J 4 bases, with 12 bases left between them. In germline, CDR1 is SEHNR, CDR2 FQNEAQ (reference sequence).

In its sample, this clonotype was seen many times. The V and J genes are TRBV27 and TRBJ2-7; D may be TRBD2 (5 bases). The CDR3 spans 14 residues. In germline, CDR1 is MNHEY, CDR2 SMNVEV (reference sequence). V was clipped by 0 bases and J by 1 base, with 7 bases between them. The DNA of the CDR3 is TGTGCCAGCAGTTTATCACGGGAATCCTACGAGCAGTACTTC. Encoded protein: CASSLSRESYEQYF.

Of note for this clonotype: The conserved phenylalanine or tryptophan is not found at the CDR3 terminus, so this likely reflects a read error. The limits of the CDR3 on the DNA are not certain, so only TCRdb's listed CDR3 is given. The V gene is TRBV11-2, the J gene TRBJ2-1; the DNA was not compared with TRBD2, the D call given in the table. Germline V gives CDR1 SGHAT, CDR2 FQNNGV. The CDR3 has 19 amino acids, counting both end residues. The CDR3 loop reads CASSATGTSGGASYNEHFL.

This clonotype occurred many times. The rearrangement uses TRBV27 and TRBJ1-2; no definite D call. The V and J ends lost 3 bases and 5 bases respectively, with 13 bases between them. The germline V gene has CDR1 MNHEY and CDR2 SMNVEV (reference sequence). This CDR3 is 14 amino acids long. The DNA for the CDR3 is TGTGCCAGCAGTTTGAACAGATTGATATATGGCTACACCTTC. It encodes CASSLNRLIYGYTF.

This clonotype showed up many times. The chain carries TRBV27 and TRBJ2-3, with 9 bases that match TRBD2. Germline V CDR1 and CDR2: MNHEY, SMNVEV (reference sequence). The CDR3 runs 14 residues. V gave up 7 bases and J gave up 1 base; unmatched junction bases: 3. CDR3 in DNA: TGTGCCAGCACCTTAGCGGGAGGCACAGATACGCAGTATTTT. The encoded protein is CASTLAGGTDTQYF.

A few counts support this clonotype. The chain combines TRBV28 with TRBJ2-1; maybe TRBD2 (6 bases). Trimming removed 3 bases from V and 4 bases from J, with 13 bases in between. In germline, CDR1 is MDHEN, CDR2 SYDVKM. This CDR3 spans 15 amino acids. The CDR3: CASSFWRAVYNEQFF. CDR3 nucleotide sequence: TGTGCCAGCAGTTTCTGGAGGGCGGTATACAATGAGCAGTTCTTC.

The chain uses TRBV6-1 and TRBJ2-1; possible D gene TRBD1, 6 bases. Germline V gene sequence: CDR1 MNHNS, CDR2 SASEGT. CDR3 length: 16 amino acids. The germline V and J ends were trimmed by 4 bases and 8 bases, with 21 bases remaining between them. CDR3 residues: CASSGSRLTGRDEQFF. The CDR3 DNA follows: TGTGCCAGCAGTGGTTCCCGCCTTACAGGGCGGGATGAGCAGTTCTTC.

Notes on this clonotype: A read error is likely, as this CDR3 ends without the conserved phenylalanine or tryptophan. J is TRBJ2-1 and V is TRBV20-1, with D unclear. V lost 3 bases and J 5 bases, leaving 11 bases between the germline ends. CDR1 and CDR2 from the germline V gene are DFQATT and SNEGSKA (reference sequence). This CDR3 region has 13 residues. The CDR3 region is CSARVPRNNEQFL. The CDR3 DNA follows: TGCAGTGCTAGGGTTCCTAGAAACAATGAGCAGTTCTTA.

This clonotype has a count of ten or more. Here the CDR3 reads CASSQEERGLYINEQFF. CDR3 DNA sequence: TGTGCCAGCAGCCAAGAGGAGAGGGGGCTTTACATCAATGAGCAGTTCTTC. The V call is TRBV14, the J call TRBJ2-1; 7 bases line up with TRBD1. With V trimmed by 0 bases and J by 6 bases, 11 bases remained unmatched. The CDR3 sequence is 17 residues long. CDR1 is SGHDN, CDR2 FVKESK, per germline.

The table lists this clonotype with many counts. This chain joins TRBV13 and TRBJ1-2; a weak D match, TRBD1 (6 bases). V lost 5 bases and J lost 6, with 13 bases in between. Looked up from germline, CDR1 is PRHDT and CDR2 is FYEKMQ (reference sequence). This CDR3 contains 13 residues. The CDR3 bases are TGTGCCAGCAGCAAAAAGGACAGAAATGGCTACACCTTC. Protein sequence: CASSKKDRNGYTF.

The chain links TRBV6-6 to TRBJ2-2; a possible D gene is TRBD1 (6 bases). This CDR3 region has 15 residues. CDR1 is MNHNY, CDR2 SVGAGI, per germline (reference sequence). V lost 5 bases and J lost 3, with 13 bases in between. The CDR3 DNA follows: TGTGCCAGCAGTCCCCACAGGGATGACACCGGGGAGCTGTTTTTT. This encodes CASSPHRDDTGELFF.

A few counts support this clonotype. V and J are TRBV6-6 and TRBJ1-6, with TRBD1 matching 8 bases. CDR3 length: 15 amino acids. The germline V gene encodes CDR1 MNHNY and CDR2 SVGAGI (reference sequence). V shed 0 bases, J shed 7 bases, and the junction held 2 bases outside the gene matches. CDR3 in DNA: TGTGCCAGCAGTTACTCGAGGACAGGGAATTCACCCCTCCACTTT. It encodes CASSYSRTGNSPLHF.

This sequence joins TRBV20-1 and TRBJ1-6; D remains unclear. V was clipped by 0 bases and J by 6 bases, with 18 bases between them. The CDR3 spans 17 residues. Germline assignment: CDR1 DFQATT and CDR2 SNEGSKA (reference sequence). The CDR3 reads CSARDRVRSTGNSPLHF. The CDR3 DNA reads TGCAGTGCTAGAGATAGAGTTCGGTCAACCGGTAATTCACCCCTCCACTTT.

The CDR3 DNA is TGTGCCAGCAGCTTATACAGCGACGGGGAGCTGTTTTTT. As protein: CASSLYSDGELFF. The chain combines TRBV5-4 with TRBJ2-2; D is unclear. Between the trimmed V and J ends, which lost 2 bases and 7 bases, there was a span of 9 bases. This CDR3 is built from 13 residues. Germline-derived CDR1 and CDR2 are SGHNT and YYREEE (reference sequence).